Shown below are 14 T cell receptor beta chains from a single sample sequenced in a study of blood T cells in healthy people across ages. With a J-beta primer mix and a sample-barcoded 5' primer, a second PCR ran about 6 to 11 cycles. TCRdb redid the calling of the 5' RACE reads with MiXCR, one entry per CDR3 protein. This sample has approximately 580,000 distinct CDR3 sequences, with 24% found just once. These data are also associated with another study on T cells of mothers and their children.

Sequenced material: blood. The receptors stem from a boy aged 10-17 years in good health.

This clonotype was recorded a few times. The chain links TRBV20-1 to TRBJ2-5; 9 nucleotides align to TRBD2. V was clipped by 8 bases and J by 1 base; unmatched bases: 5. Germline V gives CDR1 DFQATT, CDR2 SNEGSKA (reference sequence). CDR3 length: 13 amino acids. The CDR3 reads CSRPTSGQETQYF. CDR3 bases: TGCAGTCGCCCGACTAGCGGCCAAGAGACCCAGTACTTC.

This clonotype was seen ten or more times. The V call is TRBV20-1, the J call TRBJ2-5; D ambiguous. Trimming stripped 1 base from V and 5 bases from J, with 8 bases between. CDR1 and CDR2 (germline): DFQATT, SNEGSKA (reference sequence). The CDR3 has 12 residues. CDR3: CSARASRETQYF. In DNA, the CDR3 is TGCAGTGCTAGAGCTAGTCGCGAGACCCAGTACTTC.

In its sample, this clonotype was seen a few times. Written as DNA, the CDR3 is TGTGCCTGGAGTGTAATGGTTAGAAACACCATATATTTT. It is translated as CAWSVMVRNTIYF. V usage is TRBV30 and J usage is TRBJ1-3; no clear D gene. CDR1 GTSNPN and CDR2 SVGIG come from the germline V gene (reference sequence). With 0 bases removed from V and 5 bases from J, the gap between germline ends came to 8 bases. This CDR3 is built from 13 residues.

This sequence joins TRBV20-1 and TRBJ2-1; the D gene is possibly TRBD2 (6 bases). The DNA matches TRBJ2-5 better at its end, which makes the J call doubtful. The CDR3 consists of 12 residues. Germline V gene data show CDR1 as DFQATT and CDR2 as SNEGSKA (reference sequence). The CDR3 loop reads CSATEGKETQYF. DNA of the CDR3: TGCAGTGCCACGGAGGGAAAGGAGACCCAGTACTTC.

The chain couples TRBV11-1 to TRBJ2-1; D not resolved. Germline V gene lookup returns CDR1 SGHAT and CDR2 FQDESV (reference sequence). The V end lost 6 bases, the J end lost 7 bases, and 16 bases lay between the germline ends. The CDR3 loop spans 14 amino acids. The CDR3 region is CASSLPGGRNEQFF. DNA of the CDR3: TGTGCCAGCAGTCTCCCAGGCGGTAGGAATGAGCAGTTCTTC.

V gene TRBV29-1 combines with J gene TRBJ2-2; 9 nucleotides align to TRBD2. Germline CDR1 reads SQVTM; CDR2 reads ANQGSEA. The CDR3 spans 16 residues. The V segment lost 7 bases and the J segment 5 bases; nucleotides outside the gene matches: 14. Here the CDR3 DNA reads TGCAGCGCTGGGCCGCCTTGGCGGGAGGGTACCGGGGAGCTGTTTTTT. Protein product: CSAGPPWREGTGELFF.

Turning to this clonotype: An end of the junction differs from the germline gene, which may be a read error. V gene TRBV20-1 combines with J gene TRBJ1-6; weak D call: TRBD1 (5 bases). The CDR3 is 14 amino acids. Per germline, CDR1 DFQATT and CDR2 SNEGSKA (reference sequence). The CDR3 region is CSVRDRGRNSPLHF. The CDR3 DNA reads TGCAGTGTTAGAGATAGGGGAAGGAATTCACCCCTCCACTTT.

The CDR3 region is CASREGQGNYEQYF. CDR3 nucleotide sequence: TGTGCCAGCAGAGAGGGACAGGGGAACTACGAGCAGTACTTC. The chain joins TRBV12-3 or TRBV12-4 to TRBJ2-7; TRBD1 aligns across 10 bases. The CDR3 has 14 residues. V lost 6 bases and J lost 3; bases outside the gene matches: 5.

The chain recombines TRBV20-1 with TRBJ2-1; TRBD1 might be the D (6 bases). The V end lost 2 bases, the J end lost 6 bases, and 17 bases lay between the germline ends. Per the germline V gene, CDR1 is DFQATT and CDR2 is SNEGSKA (reference sequence). This CDR3 region has 15 residues. CDR3 bases: TGCAGTGCTAGATCGGCGGTAAAAGGGGGCAATGAGCAGTTCTTC. It encodes CSARSAVKGGNEQFF.

This clonotype was seen ten or more times. This chain links TRBV4-1 with TRBJ2-5, with 11 nucleotides matching TRBD2. V was pared by 1 base and J by 5 bases, with 9 bases of the junction left unmatched. This CDR3 spans 17 amino acids. Germline CDR1 and CDR2: MGHRA and YSYEKL. As DNA, the CDR3 is TGCGCCAGCAGCCAAGGATATAGCGGGAGGGCAATCGAGACCCAGTACTTC. It yields the protein CASSQGYSGRAIETQYF.

This clonotype occurred a few times. In nucleotides, the CDR3 is TGTGCCAGCAGCTTTCGGTCTGTCAGGGTAGCGGGATGGGGGGTGTACAATGAGCAGTTCTTC. It yields the protein CASSFRSVRVAGWGVYNEQFF. The V gene is TRBV7-8, the J gene TRBJ2-1, with 8 bases matching TRBD2. Germline V CDR1 and CDR2: SGHVS, FQNEAQ. The V segment lost 3 bases and the J segment 4 bases; nucleotides outside the gene matches: 23. The CDR3 extends over 21 amino acids.

This clonotype appeared many times. This chain uses TRBV29-1 with TRBJ2-5; a possible D gene is TRBD2 (5 bases). The germline V gene has CDR1 SQVTM and CDR2 ANQGSEA. The V and J ends lost 1 base and 0 bases respectively, with 9 bases between them. CDR3 length: 14 residues. CDR3 sequence reads: CSVEGLRDQETQYF. CDR3 DNA sequence: TGCAGCGTTGAAGGACTGCGGGACCAAGAGACCCAGTACTTC. The full variable domain, with the rest looked up from reference TRBV29-1 and TRBJ2-5, is SAVISQKPSRDICQRGTSLTIQCQVDSQVTMMFWYRQQPGQSLTLIATANQGSEATYESGFVIDKFPISRPNLTFSTLTVSNMSPEDSSIYLCSVEGLRDQETQYFGPGTRLLVL.

The gene calls are TRBV6-5 and TRBJ2-1, with 8 bases that match TRBD1. The ends lost 5 bases at V and 6 bases at J; junction bases unmatched: 6. This CDR3 is 14 amino acids long. The germline gives CDR1 MNHEY, CDR2 SVGAGI. CDR3 nucleotides: TGTGCCAGCAGTCCACAGGGGGGCGGCAATGAGCAGTTCTTC. It translates to CASSPQGGGNEQFF.

The chain joins TRBV5-1 to TRBJ2-2, with 8 bases identical to TRBD1. This CDR3 is built from 16 residues. After removal of 1 base from V and 7 bases from J, the junction contained 9 bases not matched to a gene. The V gene's germline CDR1 is SGHRS and CDR2 YFSETQ. CDR3 in amino acids: CASSLYPGGAGGELFF. The CDR3 DNA follows: TGCGCCAGCAGCTTGTACCCAGGGGGCGCCGGCGGGGAGCTGTTTTTT. The variable domain in full, completed from reference TRBV5-1 and TRBJ2-2, reads KAGVTQTPRYLIKTRGQQVTLSCSPISGHRSVSWYQQTPGQGLQFLFEYFSETQRNKGNFPGRFSGRQFSNSRSEMNVSTLELGDSALYLCASSLYPGGAGGELFFGEGSRLTVL.